The 14 T cell receptor beta chains listed next were all sequenced from one sample in a study of identical twins. A single record per CDR3 protein comes from TCRdb applying MiXCR to the 5' RACE reads. The data show about 220,000 distinct CDR3 sequences, approximately 9% seen once. The sample was memory (CD45RO+) T cells sorted from blood. These receptors were collected from a woman aged 18-30 years in good health.

This clonotype was found many times. The chain carries TRBV5-5 and TRBJ2-7; perhaps TRBD1 as D (6 bases). Germline V CDR1 and CDR2: SGHKS, YYEKEE (reference sequence). V shed 5 bases and J shed 3 bases, with 12 bases lying between them. The CDR3 is made up of 13 amino acids. The CDR3 sequence is CASSHADSYEQYF. The CDR3 nucleotides are TGTGCCAGCAGTCATGCGGACAGCTACGAGCAGTACTTC.

This clonotype was observed a few times. In nucleotides, the CDR3 is TGCAGTGCTACAGGACTCTCTGGGGCCAACGTCCTGACTTTC. Its protein is CSATGLSGANVLTF. The chain employs TRBV20-1 and TRBJ2-6; D is perhaps TRBD2 (5 bases). Trimming left V 4 bases short and J 0 bases short, with 7 bases between. Germline CDR1 and CDR2: DFQATT and SNEGSKA (reference sequence). This CDR3 comprises 14 residues.

This clonotype occurred many times. This chain connects TRBV9 to TRBJ2-1; 7 positions agree with TRBD1. CDR3 length: 15 residues. The germline V gene has CDR1 SGDLS and CDR2 YYNGEE. After removal of 0 bases from V and 4 bases from J, the junction contained 4 bases not matched to a gene. CDR3 protein: CASSVETGYYNEQFF. CDR3 nucleotide sequence: TGTGCCAGCAGCGTAGAGACAGGGTATTACAATGAGCAGTTCTTC.

V gene TRBV6-2 or TRBV6-3 combines with J gene TRBJ2-7; D might be TRBD1 (5 bases). V dropped 2 bases and J dropped 1 base, with 18 bases sitting between them. Germline values: CDR1 MNHEY, CDR2 SVGEGT. The CDR3 spans 17 residues. In DNA form, the CDR3 reads TGTGCCAGCAGTTACCCCAACCTTGGCAGGGATTCCTACGAGCAGTACTTC. It encodes CASSYPNLGRDSYEQYF.

V and J are TRBV12-3 or TRBV12-4 and TRBJ2-7; TRBD1 is a possible D gene (6 bases). V lost 2 bases, J lost 5 bases, and 16 bases lay in between. The CDR3 has 15 residues. CDR3 sequence (DNA): TGTGCCAGCAGTTTATGGCGGCAGGGGAGACACGAGCAGTACTTC. It specifies CASSLWRQGRHEQYF.

This clonotype was observed at least ten times. The rearrangement uses TRBV3-1 and TRBJ2-5; 8 bases align to TRBD2. Germline V gene data show CDR1 as LGHDT and CDR2 as YNNKEL (reference sequence). Unmatched junction bases numbered 9, after V lost 7 bases and J lost 5 bases. The CDR3 runs to 14 residues. In DNA, the CDR3 is TGTGCCAGCACCACCGGGACTAGAGGGGAGACCCAGTACTTC. It specifies CASTTGTRGETQYF.

V usage is TRBV27 and J usage is TRBJ2-7; maybe TRBD2 (5 bases). This CDR3 has 14 amino acids. Germline values: CDR1 MNHEY, CDR2 SMNVEV (reference sequence). V was cut by 5 bases and J by 1 base, with 12 bases left in between. CDR3 DNA sequence: TGTGCCAGCAGTCTCACGAGGGTTTCCTACGAGCAGTACTTC. This codes for CASSLTRVSYEQYF.

The chain is built from TRBV15 and TRBJ2-1, with no clear D. V was cut by 3 bases and J by 9 bases, with 15 bases left in between. Germline V gene sequence: CDR1 LNHNV, CDR2 YYDKDF (reference sequence). The CDR3 has 14 amino acids. CDR3 protein: CATSRGPGEAEQFF. Written as DNA, the CDR3 is TGTGCCACCAGCAGGGGCCCAGGTGAGGCTGAGCAGTTCTTC.

This clonotype was detected many times. J is TRBJ1-6 and V is TRBV3-1; D unresolved. Trimming took 1 base from V and 7 from J, leaving 8 bases between them. The CDR3 contains 14 residues. CDR1 is LGHDT, CDR2 YNNKEL, per germline (reference sequence). CDR3 protein: CASSQGEWNSPLHF. CDR3 coding DNA: TGTGCCAGCAGCCAAGGAGAGTGGAATTCACCCCTCCACTTT.

V usage is TRBV12-3 or TRBV12-4 and J usage is TRBJ2-3, with 7 bases lining up with TRBD2. This CDR3 contains 15 residues. V lost 1 base and J lost 6; bases outside the gene matches: 7. CDR3 sequence: CASSLGTGRSDTQYF. CDR3 bases: TGTGCCAGCAGTTTAGGCACCGGGAGGTCGGATACGCAGTATTTT.

The table lists this clonotype with many counts. The chain employs TRBV7-2 and TRBJ2-7; D is ambiguous. V shed 3 bases and J shed 0 bases, with 9 bases lying between them. The CDR3 is 14 amino acids. Germline V gene data show CDR1 as SGHTA and CDR2 as FQGNSA. The CDR3: CASSFDWSSYEQYF. The DNA for the CDR3 is TGTGCCAGCAGCTTTGACTGGAGCTCCTACGAGCAGTACTTC.

Remarks on this clonotype: Since a much larger clone is just one base distant, this may be a read error. CDR3 nucleotide sequence: TGTGCCAGCAGCTTAGATTCTATCACAGATACGCAGTATTTT. Translation: CASSLDSITDTQYF. The V gene is TRBV7-2, the J gene TRBJ2-3; D is ambiguous. CDR1 is SGHTA, CDR2 FQGNSA, per germline. The V end was cut by 1 base, the J end by 2 bases, with 7 bases between. This CDR3 has 14 amino acids.

This clonotype has a handful of counts. The V call is TRBV7-2, the J call TRBJ1-1; D possibly corresponds to TRBD1 (5 bases). Germline CDR1 and CDR2: SGHTA and FQGNSA. Trimming left V 5 bases short and J 10 bases short, with 14 bases between. This CDR3 spans 12 amino acids. This chain's CDR3 is CASSLQGNGAFF. The CDR3 region has the DNA TGTGCCAGCAGCCTTCAGGGTAATGGAGCTTTCTTT.

This clonotype was found many times. J is TRBJ2-7 and V is TRBV9; D is uncertain. The CDR3 spans 14 residues. Germline V gene data show CDR1 as SGDLS and CDR2 as YYNGEE. The ends were cut back, 2 bases at V and 0 bases at J, with 9 bases in the middle. CDR3 bases: TGTGCCAGCAGCGTTGACGGAAGCTCCTACGAGCAGTACTTC. It encodes CASSVDGSSYEQYF.